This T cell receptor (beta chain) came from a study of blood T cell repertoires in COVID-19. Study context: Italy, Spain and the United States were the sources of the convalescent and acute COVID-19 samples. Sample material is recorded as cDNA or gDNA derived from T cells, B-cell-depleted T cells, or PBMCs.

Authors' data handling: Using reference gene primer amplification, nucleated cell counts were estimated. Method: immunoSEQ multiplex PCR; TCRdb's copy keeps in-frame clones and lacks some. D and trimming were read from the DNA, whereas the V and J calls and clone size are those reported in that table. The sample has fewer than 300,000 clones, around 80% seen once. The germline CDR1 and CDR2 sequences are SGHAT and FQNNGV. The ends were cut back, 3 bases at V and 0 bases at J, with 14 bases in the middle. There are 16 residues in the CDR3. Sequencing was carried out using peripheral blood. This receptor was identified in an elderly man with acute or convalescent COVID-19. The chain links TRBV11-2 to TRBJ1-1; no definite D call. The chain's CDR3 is CASSLGTTLLNTEAFF. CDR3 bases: TGTGCCAGCAGCTTGGGTACTACACTACTGAACACTGAAGCTTTCTTT.